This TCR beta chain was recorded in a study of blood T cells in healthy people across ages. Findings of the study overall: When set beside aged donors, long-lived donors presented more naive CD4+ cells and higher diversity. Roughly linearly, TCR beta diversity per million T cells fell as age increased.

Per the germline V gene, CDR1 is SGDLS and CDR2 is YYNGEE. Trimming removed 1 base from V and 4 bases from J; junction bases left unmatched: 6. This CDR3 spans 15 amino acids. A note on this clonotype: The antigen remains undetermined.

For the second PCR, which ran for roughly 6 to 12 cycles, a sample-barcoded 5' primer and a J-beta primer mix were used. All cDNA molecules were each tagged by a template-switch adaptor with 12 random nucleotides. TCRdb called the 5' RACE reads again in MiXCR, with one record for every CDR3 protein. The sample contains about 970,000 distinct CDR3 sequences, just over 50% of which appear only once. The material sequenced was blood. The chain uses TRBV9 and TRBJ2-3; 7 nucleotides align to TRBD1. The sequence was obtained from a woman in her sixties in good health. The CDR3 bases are TGTGCCAGCAGCGTAATGAAAGACAGGGCAGATACGCAGTATTTT. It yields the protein CASSVMKDRADTQYF.